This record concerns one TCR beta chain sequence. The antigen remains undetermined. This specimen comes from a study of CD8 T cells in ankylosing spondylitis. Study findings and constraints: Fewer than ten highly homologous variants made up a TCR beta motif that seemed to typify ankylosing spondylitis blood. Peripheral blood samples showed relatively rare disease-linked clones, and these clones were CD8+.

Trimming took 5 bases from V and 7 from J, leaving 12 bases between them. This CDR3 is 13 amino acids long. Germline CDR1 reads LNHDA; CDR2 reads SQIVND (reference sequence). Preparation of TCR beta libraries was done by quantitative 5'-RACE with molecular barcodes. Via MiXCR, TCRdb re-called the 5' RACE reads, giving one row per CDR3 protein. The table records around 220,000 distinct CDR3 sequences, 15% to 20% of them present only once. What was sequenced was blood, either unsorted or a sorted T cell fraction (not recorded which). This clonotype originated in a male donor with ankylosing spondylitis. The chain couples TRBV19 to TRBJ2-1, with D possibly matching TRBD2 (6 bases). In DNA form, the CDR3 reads TGTGCCAGTAGTTCCGGCCGGGAGAATGAGCAGTTCTTC. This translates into CASSSGRENEQFF.